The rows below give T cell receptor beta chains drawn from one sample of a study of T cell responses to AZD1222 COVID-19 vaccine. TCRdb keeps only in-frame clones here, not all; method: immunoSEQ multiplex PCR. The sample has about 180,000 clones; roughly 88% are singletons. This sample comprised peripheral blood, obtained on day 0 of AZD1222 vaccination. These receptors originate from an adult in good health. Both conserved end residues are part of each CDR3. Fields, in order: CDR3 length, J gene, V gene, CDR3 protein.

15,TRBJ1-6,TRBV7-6,CASSFRNVRDSPLHF
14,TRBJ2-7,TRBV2,CASIPGTASYEQYF
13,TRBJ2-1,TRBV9,CASSVRPQDEQFF
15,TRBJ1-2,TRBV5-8,CASTLGQGGNYGYTF
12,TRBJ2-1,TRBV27,CASIDRRSEQFF
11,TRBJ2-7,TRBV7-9,CASVGAFEQYF
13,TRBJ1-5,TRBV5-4,CASSLGGAQPQHF
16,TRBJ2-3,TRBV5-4,CASSRPAGLATDTQYF
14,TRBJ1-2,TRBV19,CASSLQPGLYGYTF
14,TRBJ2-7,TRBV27,CASSTRTESYEQYF
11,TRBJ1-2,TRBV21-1,CASSTHYGYTF
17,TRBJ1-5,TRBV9,CASSVAPTGTMGGPQHF
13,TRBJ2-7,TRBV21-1,CASSSTKTHEQYF
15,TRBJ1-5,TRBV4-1,CASSQFDSLNQPQHF
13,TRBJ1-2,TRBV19,CASSPDFGYGYTF
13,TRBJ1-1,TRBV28,CASSFSTNTEAFF
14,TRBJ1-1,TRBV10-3,CAISGADGYTEAFF
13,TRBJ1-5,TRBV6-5,CASSIDRIQPQHF
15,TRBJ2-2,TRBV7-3,CASSFRTGITGELFF
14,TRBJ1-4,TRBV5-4,CASSSRTAGEKLFF
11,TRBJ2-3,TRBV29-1,CSVDFGDTQYF
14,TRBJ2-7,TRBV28,CASSLVRVRVEQYF
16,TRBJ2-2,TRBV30,CAWSFQTGGRTGELFF
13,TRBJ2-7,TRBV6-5,CASSRGAAYEQYF
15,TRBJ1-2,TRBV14,CASSQDGGPAYGYTF
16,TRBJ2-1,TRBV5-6,CASSLVSTSVYNEQFF
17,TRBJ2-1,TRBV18,CASSPGTGTGSYNEQFF
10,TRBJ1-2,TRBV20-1,CSAGLYGYTF
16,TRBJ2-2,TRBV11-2,CASSLGVRGDTGELFF
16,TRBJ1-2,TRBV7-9,CASSLVGPGRDYGYTF
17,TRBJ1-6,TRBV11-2,CASSSTGLSSYNSPLHF
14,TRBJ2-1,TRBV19,CASSSWDSRDEQFF
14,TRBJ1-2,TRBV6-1,CASSERGGNYGYTF
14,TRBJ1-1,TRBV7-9,CASSRQGAETEAFF
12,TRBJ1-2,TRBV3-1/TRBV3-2,CASSQVGGGYTF
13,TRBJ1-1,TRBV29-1,CSVAKGRDTEAFF
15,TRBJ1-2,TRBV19,CASSMIGGRGYGYTF
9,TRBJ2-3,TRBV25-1,CARHLTQYF
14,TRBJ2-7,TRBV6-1,CASSETGRPYEQYF
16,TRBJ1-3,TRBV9,CASSEGDRGLGNTIYF
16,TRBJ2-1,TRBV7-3,CASSPSRGGSHNEQFF
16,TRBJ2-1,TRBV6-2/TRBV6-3,CASSWTSGGVANEQFF
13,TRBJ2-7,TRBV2,CAGRQGPTYEQYF
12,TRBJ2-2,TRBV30,CAWSVATGELFF
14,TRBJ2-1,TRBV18,CASSPPTGYNEQFF
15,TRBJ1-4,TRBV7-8,CASSLRREEMEKLFF
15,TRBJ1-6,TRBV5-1,CASSRGSSYNSPLHF
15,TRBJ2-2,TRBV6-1,CASSEAHGYTGELFF
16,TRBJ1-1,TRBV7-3,CASSLIGGDANTEAFF
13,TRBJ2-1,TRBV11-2,CASRPRAVDEQFF
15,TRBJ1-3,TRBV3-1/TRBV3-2,CASSQAGGSGNTIYF
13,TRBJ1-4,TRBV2,CASSGQGSEKLFF
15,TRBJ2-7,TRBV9,CASSVGRQSIYEQYF
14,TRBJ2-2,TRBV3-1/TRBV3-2,CASSSSGGSGELFF
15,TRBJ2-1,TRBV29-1,CSVVPTGISYNEQFF
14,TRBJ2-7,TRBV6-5,CASSKRGFSYEQYF
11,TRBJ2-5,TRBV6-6,CATRMGETQYF
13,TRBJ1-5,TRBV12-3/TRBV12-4,CASTPGQGLPQHF